The clone carrying this T cell receptor beta chain was recorded a few times. The antigen is undetermined. The sample comes from a study of CD8+ T cells in alopecia areata. Study context: Scoring of treated patients' severity used the percentage of affected scalp area.

It was cDNA, reverse transcribed from extracted RNA, that served as the sequencing template. Profiling relied on immunoSEQ multiplex PCR, and the TCRdb table lists in-frame clones only, not all of them. Found here are 95,000 to 110,000 clones, 84% of them singletons; the top ten hold over 20%. V lost 4 bases to trimming and J lost 3 bases, with 22 bases between them. This CDR3 has 18 residues. The germline V gene has CDR1 MGHRA and CDR2 YSYEKL. Study findings and constraints: In scalp samples, resident alphabeta T cells of normal skin are also sequenced. Tofacitinib significantly brought down scalp clonality and expanded CD8+ clones among top 100.

Treatment here: oral pan-JAK inhibitor, 5-10 mg twice daily. The specimen comprised CD8+ T cells sorted from blood, sampled at week 24, from a patient treated with tofacitinib. This receptor was taken from a human donor with alopecia areata. The chain carries TRBV4-1 and TRBJ2-1, with D maybe TRBD2 (8 bases). CDR3 sequence: CASSPQGGSAGDYNEQFF. Written as DNA, the CDR3 is TGCGCCAGCAGCCCCCAAGGGGGCTCAGCGGGGGACTACAATGAGCAGTTCTTC.